The entry that follows covers one TCR beta chain sequence. The sample originates from a study of blood T cell repertoires in COVID-19. Germline V lookup: CDR1 LGHNA, CDR2 YNFKEQ. There are 18 residues in the CDR3. The J segment lost 4 bases and the V segment lost 1 base, leaving 8 bases of the junction unmatched. TCRdb's copy holds only in-frame clones and misses some; the assay was immunoSEQ multiplex PCR. The sample has 300,000 to 400,000 clones, roughly 85% seen once. V and J are TRBV4-2 and TRBJ2-2, with TRBD2 matching 11 bases. The sequence derives from a young woman who had been exposed to COVID-19. Sequenced: PBMCs or T cells enriched from blood (not recorded which). The CDR3 region is CASSQVLAGGLGTGELFF. CDR3 sequence (DNA): TGTGCCAGCAGCCAAGTTCTAGCGGGGGGACTCGGCACCGGGGAGCTGTTTTTT.